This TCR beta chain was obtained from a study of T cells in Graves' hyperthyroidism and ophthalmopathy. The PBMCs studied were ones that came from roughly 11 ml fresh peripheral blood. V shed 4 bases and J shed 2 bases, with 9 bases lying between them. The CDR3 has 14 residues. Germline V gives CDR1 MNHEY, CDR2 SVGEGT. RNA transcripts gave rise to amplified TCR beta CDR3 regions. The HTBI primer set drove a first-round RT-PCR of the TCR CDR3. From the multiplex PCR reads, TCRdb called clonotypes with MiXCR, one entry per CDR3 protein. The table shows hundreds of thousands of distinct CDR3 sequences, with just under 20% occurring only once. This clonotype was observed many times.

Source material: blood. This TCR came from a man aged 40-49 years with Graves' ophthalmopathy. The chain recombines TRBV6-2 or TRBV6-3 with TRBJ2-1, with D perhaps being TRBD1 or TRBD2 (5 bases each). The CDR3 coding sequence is TGTGCCAGCAGTTTGGGGGATACCTACAATGAGCAGTTCTTC. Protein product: CASSLGDTYNEQFF.